The present TCR beta chain was sequenced within a study of beta chain features in type 1 diabetes (dated 2018 in TCRdb). Describing the broader study: Mean age, gender distribution, total cell number and subset yield did not differ between patients and healthy donors. Across all samples, 107,917,701 sorted cells were examined, and cell number per subset correlated strongly with RNA yield. The study compared the TCRB repertoires of sorted circulating CD4+ T cell subsets in recently diagnosed type 1 diabetes patients with those in matched healthy donors. Regulatory and stem cell-like memory subsets were isolated from only 8 patients and roughly 8 healthy donors, whereas naive and central memory subsets came from all 30 or so donors. Points the paper makes about the study in general: Because cDNA rather than genomic DNA was sequenced, highly expressing activated cells could have been over-represented, although no difference in activation and CD3 levels was found between groups. PCR may preferentially amplify shorter templates, but because patient and control samples were amplified and corrected together, any resulting skew would affect both groups equally. Because small numbers of individuals were included in the HLA sub-analyses, any influence of HLA type on TCRB rearrangement was left unresolved. Type 1 diabetes patients showed a moderate but significant shortening of TCRB CDR3 length in all four CD4+ subsets. Naive, central memory and regulatory TCRB repertoires appeared more similar among patients than among healthy donors. At VDJ recombination sites, patients with type 1 diabetes made fewer insertions and deleted more nucleotides, a pattern implying thymic rearrangement abnormalities.

This clone was found a few times. Which antigen it targets is not known. Within one base of it there is no much larger clone, and no base qualities were kept. The CDR3 sequence holds 15 residues, the cysteine and phenylalanine included. The read is trimmed to its CDR3 DNA, 45 bases read in frame from base 1. V was cut back by 1 base and J by 5 bases, leaving a gap of 14 bases between them. Reading the germline V gene (reference sequence) gives CDR1 SGHAT and CDR2 FQDESV. A single peripheral blood draw of around 100 mL on average was collected from each donor into heparinised tubes. A BD FACSAria II was used to sort naive, central memory, regulatory and stem cell-like memory CD4+ T cells with a panel that included CD45RO, CCR7, CD25, CD127, CD95 and CD27. A purity above 98% was achieved for all sorted populations. PBMCs were separated immediately by Lymphoprep density gradient centrifugation and were stained directly, without being cultured. To minimize batch effects, samples were stained and sorted in pairs, one healthy donor with one patient per experiment.

All of the isolated RNA was reverse transcribed with the High Capacity cDNA Reverse Transcription Kit, so expressed TCRB transcripts were sequenced. Naive, central memory and regulatory T cell samples underwent deep immunoSEQ sequencing, averaging roughly 3.5 million total reads per sample. Sorted cells were lysed in RLT buffer, and RNA was extracted using DNase-treated RNeasy Micro or Mini kits according to cell number. To prevent cross-contamination, each cell subset was processed individually, whereas patient and healthy donor samples were processed jointly. The immunoSEQ multiplex PCR was used to amplify TCRB sequences from cDNA, generating 87-bp fragments that spanned the CDR3 region. Sequencing of the amplicons was done on the Illumina HiSeq platform. Per the original workflow: Synthetic template baselines were used to correct PCR bias computationally, reads within Hamming distance 2 were collapsed together, and singletons that could not be merged were discarded. Reads were aligned against IMGT so that V, D and J genes, CDR3 length and insertions or deletions at six rearrangement sites could be assigned. Clonotype counts were normalized to sorted cell number within each subset before computing true diversity and Gini coefficients with the tcR R package. The overlap coefficient, calculated on TCRB nucleotide sequences, was used to quantify repertoire sharing. As a proxy for the pre-selection repertoire, out-of-frame TCRB sequences from naive cells were analyzed. TCRdb limited this immuneACCESS table to in-frame rearrangements with V and J called. A share of clones is missing; checked studies link under half to unresolved V genes, and the rest is unexplained. From that table come the V and J calls and clone size; the DNA was used to work out D and trimming. For this sample there are about 250,000 clones; 11% appear just once. Over 0.015% of the sample lies in the top ten.

This TCR was sampled from a man aged 30-40 years with type 1 diabetes. The sequencing input was naive CD4+ T cells from blood. The cell subset or site label, as the study defines it: true naive CD4+ T cells. The chain was built from TRBV11-1 and TRBJ2-5; the D region possibly corresponds to TRBD1 (5 bases align). The CDR3 protein is CASSLGIPGSETQYF. The nucleotides read TGTGCCAGCAGCTTAGGAATTCCAGGGTCCGAGACCCAGTACTTC.